The 32 T cell receptor beta chains presented below share a single source sample, sequenced in a study of CD8 T cells in ankylosing spondylitis. Using its own MiXCR run on the 5' RACE reads, TCRdb lists one record per CDR3 protein. Among 150,000 to 200,000 distinct CDR3 sequences, 11% were seen once, and the ten largest hold under 35%. The sample consisted of blood, either unsorted or a sorted T cell fraction (not recorded which). The receptors were gathered from a male donor with ankylosing spondylitis or in good health (not recorded which).

There are many counts of this clonotype. The V and J genes are TRBV4-3 and TRBJ1-3; D might be TRBD1 (5 bases). Between the trimmed V and J ends, which lost 4 bases and 4 bases, there was a span of 17 bases. Germline V gene data show CDR1 as LGHNA and CDR2 as YSLEER. The CDR3 spans 16 residues. CDR3 amino acids: CASSPYAGRPGNTIYF. DNA of the CDR3: TGCGCCAGCAGCCCTTACGCGGGGCGGCCAGGAAACACCATATATTTT.

This clonotype was detected ten times or more. The J gene is TRBJ2-3, the V gene TRBV14; D ambiguous. The CDR3 consists of 13 residues. V was clipped by 1 base and J by 6 bases, with 8 bases between them. Germline CDR1 SGHDN, CDR2 FVKESK. This CDR3 is CASSQATFDTQYF. CDR3 DNA: TGTGCCAGCAGCCAAGCGACATTTGATACGCAGTATTTT.

This clonotype was counted only a few times. The chain joins TRBV6-2 or TRBV6-3 to TRBJ1-5, with TRBD1 matching over 8 bases. With 4 bases clipped from V and 4 bases from J, the junction kept 3 bases outside the gene matches. CDR3 length: 14 residues. Germline CDR1 is MNHEY and CDR2 is SVGEGT. The CDR3 coding sequence is TGTGCCAGCAGTTGGACAGGGTGGAATCAGCCCCAGCATTTT. Translation: CASSWTGWNQPQHF.

Ten or more counts support this clonotype. The chain recombines TRBV4-1 with TRBJ1-1; D unclear. CDR1 and CDR2 (germline): MGHRA, YSYEKL. Trimming left V 0 bases short and J 1 base short, with 9 bases between. There are 15 residues in the CDR3. The CDR3, as DNA: TGCGCCAGCAGCCAAGACGGCAGGCCGAACACTGAAGCTTTCTTT. As protein: CASSQDGRPNTEAFF.

This clonotype was recorded many times. The chain is built from TRBV24-1 and TRBJ1-1; 7 bases agree with TRBD1. The germline V gene has CDR1 KGHDR and CDR2 SFDVKD. Trimming took 10 bases from V and 3 from J; bases not matched to a gene: 4. The CDR3 extends over 12 amino acids. CDR3 loop: CATKGADTEAFF. The CDR3 DNA reads as TGTGCCACTAAGGGGGCTGACACTGAAGCTTTCTTT.

In this sample, this clonotype turned up many times. The rearrangement uses TRBV20-1 and TRBJ2-2, with D tentatively TRBD2 (6 bases). Trimming removed 0 bases at V and 3 bases at J, with 14 bases between. Per germline, CDR1 DFQATT and CDR2 SNEGSKA (reference sequence). CDR3 length: 16 amino acids. CDR3 protein: CSARDSPGVDTGELFF. CDR3 sequence (DNA): TGCAGTGCTAGAGATTCTCCGGGAGTGGACACCGGGGAGCTGTTTTTT.

This clonotype was detected a few times. V and J are TRBV7-2 and TRBJ1-3; 9 nucleotides match TRBD1. Trimming at V came to 5 bases and at J to 3 bases, leaving 8 bases not matched to a gene. The germline V gene encodes CDR1 SGHTA and CDR2 FQGNSA. The CDR3 extends over 16 amino acids. The CDR3 loop reads CASSRRQGGGGNTIYF. In DNA form, the CDR3 reads TGTGCCAGCAGCAGACGACAGGGGGGAGGTGGAAACACCATATATTTT.

Ten or more counts support this clonotype. This chain links TRBV4-1 with TRBJ1-1; D not certain. Germline loops: CDR1 MGHRA, CDR2 YSYEKL. The V gene lost 1 base and the J gene lost 3 bases, with 9 bases spanning the gap. The CDR3 is 14 residues long. The CDR3 sequence: CASSQVGLDTEAFF. The CDR3, as DNA: TGCGCCAGCAGCCAAGTGGGGTTGGACACTGAAGCTTTCTTT.

V usage is TRBV7-9 and J usage is TRBJ2-7, with D perhaps matching TRBD2 (6 bases). The V gene's germline CDR1 is SEHNR and CDR2 FQNEAQ (reference sequence). Trimming took 1 base from V and 3 from J, leaving 10 bases between them. The CDR3 is 14 residues long. CDR3 region: CASSLGEVSYEQYF. The CDR3 DNA follows: TGTGCCAGCAGCTTAGGGGAGGTGAGCTACGAGCAGTACTTC.

This chain uses TRBV5-1 with TRBJ2-1; 7 bases agree with TRBD2. Per germline, CDR1 SGHRS and CDR2 YFSETQ. The CDR3 consists of 14 residues. The V and J ends lost 5 bases and 7 bases, in that order; junction bases with no gene match: 9. This CDR3 reads CASRTGTTGNEQFF. The CDR3 DNA follows: TGCGCCAGCAGGACCGGGACTACGGGAAATGAGCAGTTCTTC.

V gene TRBV30 combines with J gene TRBJ1-1; no firm D call. The CDR3 is 14 amino acids. Germline V gives CDR1 GTSNPN, CDR2 SVGIG (reference sequence). V dropped 0 bases and J dropped 2 bases, with 10 bases sitting between them. The CDR3 bases are TGTGCCTGGAGTGTAGGTACAGTCAACACTGAAGCTTTCTTT. Amino acids: CAWSVGTVNTEAFF.

The rearrangement links TRBV7-8 to TRBJ1-1; maybe TRBD1 (5 bases). Trimming took off 3 bases at V and 1 base at J, with 12 bases between the two ends. Germline loops: CDR1 SGHVS, CDR2 FQNEAQ. CDR3 size: 15 residues. CDR3 nucleotides: TGTGCCAGCAGCTTCTCCCGGGGGGAGAACACTGAAGCTTTCTTT. Its protein is CASSFSRGENTEAFF.

The genes are TRBV5-8 and TRBJ2-2; 7 bases fit TRBD1. In germline, CDR1 is SGHTS, CDR2 YDEGEE. The CDR3 is 16 amino acids. V shed 4 bases and J 2 bases; nucleotides not matched to a gene: 8. The CDR3 sequence is CASSALGTVNTGELFF. The CDR3 DNA sequence: TGTGCCAGCAGCGCCCTCGGGACAGTCAACACCGGGGAGCTGTTTTTT.

This clonotype was found many times. The rearrangement links TRBV7-2 to TRBJ2-7, with D tentatively TRBD1 (6 bases). Germline assignment: CDR1 SGHTA and CDR2 FQGNSA. CDR3 length: 14 amino acids. V was clipped by 0 bases and J by 7 bases, with 13 bases between them. This CDR3 reads CASSLAGSRGEQYF. The CDR3 DNA reads as TGTGCCAGCAGCTTAGCAGGGTCTAGGGGGGAGCAGTACTTC.

This clonotype was counted ten times or more. V gene TRBV24-1 combines with J gene TRBJ2-3; D might be TRBD1 (5 bases). Trimming pared 0 bases from V and 1 base from J, leaving 19 bases between. The CDR3 runs 19 residues. The germline gives CDR1 KGHDR, CDR2 SFDVKD. DNA of the CDR3: TGTGCCACCAGTGATTTGCAAAGCCCACAGGACCCTCGCACAGATACGCAGTATTTT. Translating gives CATSDLQSPQDPRTDTQYF.

The chain couples TRBV6-1 to TRBJ2-2; D perhaps matches TRBD1 (5 bases). This CDR3 comprises 14 residues. CDR1 and CDR2 from the germline V gene are MNHNS and SASEGT. V was pared by 7 bases and J by 0 bases, with 9 bases between. The CDR3 nucleotides are TGTGCCAGCATGGGGCGCACGAACACCGGGGAGCTGTTTTTT. Translated: CASMGRTNTGELFF.

Turning to this clonotype: A much larger clone sits a single nucleotide away, making a read error possible. The J gene is TRBJ1-3, the V gene TRBV6-5; D gene uncertain. CDR1 MNHEY and CDR2 SVGAGI come from the germline V gene. This CDR3 comprises 16 residues. Deletions cut 0 bases from V and 4 bases from J, with 13 bases between. The CDR3 region is CASSYSWSSPGNTIYF. The CDR3 DNA sequence: TGTGCCAGCAGTTACTCATGGTCCTCTCCCGGAAACACCATATATTTT.

This clonotype was observed a few times. This chain joins TRBV5-1 and TRBJ1-5; 7 bases map to TRBD1. CDR3 length equals 15 residues. Germline-derived CDR1 and CDR2 are SGHRS and YFSETQ. J was trimmed by 4 bases and V by 1 base; bases with no gene match: 5. The CDR3 spells CASSLRAGGNQPQHF. CDR3 sequence (DNA): TGCGCCAGCAGCTTGAGGGCAGGGGGGAATCAGCCCCAGCATTTT.

This clonotype was seen ten or more times. V is TRBV27 and J is TRBJ2-2; 14 bases agree with TRBD2. CDR1 and CDR2 (germline): MNHEY, SMNVEV (reference sequence). The CDR3 covers 17 residues. The V and J ends lost 4 bases and 4 bases, in that order; junction bases with no gene match: 5. The CDR3 loop reads CASSSRLAGGFTGELFF. The CDR3 DNA follows: TGTGCCAGCAGTTCCAGACTAGCGGGGGGGTTCACCGGGGAGCTGTTTTTT.

At least ten counts were recorded for this clonotype. V and J are TRBV20-1 and TRBJ2-5, with 9 bases that match TRBD2. Germline CDR1 is DFQATT and CDR2 is SNEGSKA (reference sequence). V trimming: 2 bases; J trimming: 0 bases; junction bases outside the gene matches: 4. The CDR3 is made up of 15 amino acids. The CDR3 DNA reads as TGCAGTGCTAGACTACCTAGCGGGAACCAAGAGACCCAGTACTTC. Its translation is CSARLPSGNQETQYF.

This chain joins TRBV29-1 and TRBJ2-7, with D possibly called TRBD1 or TRBD2 (5 bases each). V was pared by 6 bases and J by 5 bases, with 20 bases between. Germline V lookup: CDR1 SQVTM, CDR2 ANQGSEA. The CDR3 loop spans 14 amino acids. The CDR3 loop is CSVMKGGRGHEQYF. CDR3 sequence (DNA): TGCAGCGTCATGAAGGGCGGTAGGGGACACGAGCAGTACTTC.

This clonotype has ten or more counts. This chain joins TRBV20-1 and TRBJ1-6, with D hard to call. Germline V gene data show CDR1 as DFQATT and CDR2 as SNEGSKA (reference sequence). V dropped 5 bases and J dropped 8 bases, with 13 bases sitting between them. The CDR3 is 13 amino acids. The CDR3 region is CSAVSDGYSPLHF. The CDR3 DNA follows: TGCAGTGCTGTATCTGATGGCTATTCACCCCTCCACTTT.

This clonotype was observed many times. The chain couples TRBV12-3 or TRBV12-4 to TRBJ1-1; D not resolved. This CDR3 has 14 residues. Trimming shortened V by 8 bases and J by 0 bases, and 13 bases separated the two germline ends. CDR3 residues: CASGLETMNTEAFF. The DNA of the CDR3 is TGTGCCAGCGGCCTTGAGACAATGAACACTGAAGCTTTCTTT.

This clonotype was seen more than once but under ten times. The chain recombines TRBV3-1 with TRBJ1-1; no clear D gene. The V gene lost 3 bases and the J gene lost 0 bases, with 5 bases spanning the gap. This CDR3 comprises 13 residues. Germline CDR1 is LGHDT and CDR2 is YNNKEL (reference sequence). In DNA, the CDR3 is TGTGCCAGCAGCCAGGCACTGAACACTGAAGCTTTCTTT. Its protein product is CASSQALNTEAFF.

This sequence joins TRBV10-3 and TRBJ2-6, with TRBD2 matching over 11 bases. In germline, CDR1 is ENHRY, CDR2 SYGVKD. The CDR3 spans 20 residues. Trimming removed 6 bases from V and 2 bases from J; junction bases left unmatched: 15. CDR3 DNA sequence: TGTGCCATCAGAACATATGATACTAGCGGGAGAATAGCTGGGGCCAACGTCCTGACTTTC. Its translation: CAIRTYDTSGRIAGANVLTF.

The chain recombines TRBV10-3 with TRBJ2-7, with D tentatively TRBD1 (7 bases). Germline CDR1 and CDR2: ENHRY and SYGVKD. V was cut by 6 bases and J by 2 bases, with 14 bases left in between. This CDR3 comprises 14 residues. The CDR3 loop is CAIRGGQMTYEQYF. For the CDR3, the DNA is TGTGCCATCAGGGGGGGACAGATGACCTACGAGCAGTACTTC.

This clonotype was seen many times. This chain joins TRBV13 and TRBJ2-7; possible D gene TRBD1, 5 bases. V was cut by 2 bases and J by 0 bases, with 11 bases left in between. This CDR3 spans 15 amino acids. Germline assignment: CDR1 PRHDT and CDR2 FYEKMQ (reference sequence). As DNA, the CDR3 is TGTGCCAGCAGCTTAACACAGGCCTACTCCTACGAGCAGTACTTC. Its translation is CASSLTQAYSYEQYF.

Only a few counts were recorded for this clonotype. The CDR3 loop reads CASSLSPMSPDTQYF. The CDR3 DNA sequence: TGTGCCAGCAGCTTGAGCCCAATGAGCCCAGATACGCAGTATTTT. The chain carries TRBV5-5 and TRBJ2-3; D is unresolved. There are 15 residues in the CDR3. Trimming took 1 base from V and 4 from J, leaving 13 bases between them. CDR1 and CDR2 (germline): SGHKS, YYEKEE (reference sequence).

The sample holds many counts of this clonotype. The J gene is TRBJ1-5, the V gene TRBV10-3; D remains unclear. The CDR3 contains 14 residues. The germline V gene has CDR1 ENHRY and CDR2 SYGVKD. The V end lost 5 bases, the J end lost 4 bases, and 12 bases lay between the germline ends. This CDR3 reads CAISPGRENQPQHF. For the CDR3, the DNA is TGTGCCATCAGTCCCGGACGGGAAAATCAGCCCCAGCATTTT.

The sample holds a few counts of this clonotype. The rearrangement uses TRBV9 and TRBJ2-1; TRBD2 agrees at 9 bases. The CDR3 is 17 residues long. From germline, CDR1 is SGDLS and CDR2 YYNGEE. The V gene end was trimmed by 0 bases and the J gene end by 4 bases; junction bases not matched to a gene: 8. CDR3 sequence: CASSVDGGGASYNEQFF. The CDR3 nucleotides read TGTGCCAGCAGCGTAGACGGCGGGGGGGCCTCGTACAATGAGCAGTTCTTC.

V is TRBV27 and J is TRBJ2-7; 13 nucleotides agree with TRBD2. This CDR3 is 18 amino acids long. Unmatched junction bases numbered 11, after V lost 5 bases and J lost 1 base. Germline V CDR1 and CDR2: MNHEY, SMNVEV (reference sequence). CDR3 protein: CASSPHTLAGGPSYEQYF. The CDR3 DNA is TGTGCCAGCAGTCCCCACACACTAGCGGGGGGGCCTTCCTACGAGCAGTACTTC.

This clonotype has just a few counts. The V call is TRBV6-1, the J call TRBJ2-2, with 9 positions matching TRBD2. CDR3 length: 14 residues. Germline lookup yields CDR1 MNHNS and CDR2 SASEGT. Trimming removed 6 bases from V and 8 bases from J; junction bases left unmatched: 7. The CDR3 spells CASRLSGSSGELFF. The DNA for the CDR3 is TGTGCCAGCAGACTTAGCGGGAGTTCAGGGGAGCTGTTTTTT.